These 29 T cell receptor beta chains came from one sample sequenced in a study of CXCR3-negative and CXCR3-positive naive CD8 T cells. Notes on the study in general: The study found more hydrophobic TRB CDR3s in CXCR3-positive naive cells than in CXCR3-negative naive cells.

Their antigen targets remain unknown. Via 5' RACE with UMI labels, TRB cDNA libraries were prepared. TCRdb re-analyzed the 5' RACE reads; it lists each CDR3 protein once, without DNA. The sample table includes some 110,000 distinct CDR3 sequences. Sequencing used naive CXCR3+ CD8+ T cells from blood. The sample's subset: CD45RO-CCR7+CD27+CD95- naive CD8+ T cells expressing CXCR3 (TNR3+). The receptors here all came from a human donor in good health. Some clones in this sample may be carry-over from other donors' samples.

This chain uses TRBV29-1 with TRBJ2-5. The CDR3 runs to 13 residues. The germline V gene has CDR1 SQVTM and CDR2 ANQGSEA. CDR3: CSVEMGNQETQYF.

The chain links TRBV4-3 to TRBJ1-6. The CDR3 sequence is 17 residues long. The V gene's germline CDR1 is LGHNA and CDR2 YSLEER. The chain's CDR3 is CASSQDRAGGGNSPLHF.

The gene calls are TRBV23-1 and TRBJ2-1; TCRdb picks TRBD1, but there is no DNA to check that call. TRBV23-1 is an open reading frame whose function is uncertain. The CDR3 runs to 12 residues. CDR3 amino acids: CASRKGGNEQFF.

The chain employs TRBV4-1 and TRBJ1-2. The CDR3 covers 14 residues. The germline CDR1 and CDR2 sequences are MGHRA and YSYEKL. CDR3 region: CASSQDGLSYGYTF.

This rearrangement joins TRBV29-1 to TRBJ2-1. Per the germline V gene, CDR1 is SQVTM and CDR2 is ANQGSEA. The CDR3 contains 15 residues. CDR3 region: CSVEGSESSYNEQFF.

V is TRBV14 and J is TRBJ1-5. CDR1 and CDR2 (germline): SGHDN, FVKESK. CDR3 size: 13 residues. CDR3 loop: CASSQGGYQPQHF.

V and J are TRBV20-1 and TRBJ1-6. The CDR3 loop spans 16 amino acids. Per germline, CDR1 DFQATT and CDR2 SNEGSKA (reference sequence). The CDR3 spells CSASNTGSSYNSPLHF.

The CDR3 protein is CASSSTGGNTIYF. The V call is TRBV5-1, the J call TRBJ1-3; TCRdb designates TRBD1, a call that cannot be tested without DNA. This CDR3 contains 13 residues. Per germline, CDR1 SGHRS and CDR2 YFSETQ.

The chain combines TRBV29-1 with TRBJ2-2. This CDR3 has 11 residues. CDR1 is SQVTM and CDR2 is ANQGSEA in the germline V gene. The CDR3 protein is CSAEVLGELFF.

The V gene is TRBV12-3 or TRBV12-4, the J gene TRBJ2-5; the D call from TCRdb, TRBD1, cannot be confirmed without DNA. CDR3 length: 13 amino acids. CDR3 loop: CASRPDSEETQYF.

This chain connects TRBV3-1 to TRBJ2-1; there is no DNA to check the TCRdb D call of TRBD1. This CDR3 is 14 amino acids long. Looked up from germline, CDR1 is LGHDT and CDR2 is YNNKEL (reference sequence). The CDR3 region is CASSQVPGVNEQFF.

Here the CDR3 reads CASTGLWTGNYEQYF. This sequence joins TRBV6-2 or TRBV6-3 and TRBJ2-7; TCRdb outputs TRBD1, but without DNA this stays unchecked. Germline V gives CDR1 MNHEY, CDR2 SVGEGT. The CDR3 contains 15 residues.

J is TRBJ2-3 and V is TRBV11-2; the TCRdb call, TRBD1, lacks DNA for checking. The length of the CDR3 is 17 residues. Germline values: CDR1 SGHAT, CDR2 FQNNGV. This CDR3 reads CASSHTVAPTGTDTQYF. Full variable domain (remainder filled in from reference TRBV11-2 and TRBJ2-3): EAGVAQSPRYKIIEKRQSVAFWCNPISGHATLYWYQQILGQGPKLLIQFQNNGVVDDSQLPKDRFSAERLKGVDSTLKIQPAKLEDSAVYLCASSHTVAPTGTDTQYFGPGTRLTVL.

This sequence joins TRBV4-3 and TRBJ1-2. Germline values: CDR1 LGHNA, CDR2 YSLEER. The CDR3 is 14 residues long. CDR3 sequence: CASSQDRNDYGYTF.

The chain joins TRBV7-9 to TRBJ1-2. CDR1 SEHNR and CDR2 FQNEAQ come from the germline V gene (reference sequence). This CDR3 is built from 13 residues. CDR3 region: CASSSTEDYGYTF.

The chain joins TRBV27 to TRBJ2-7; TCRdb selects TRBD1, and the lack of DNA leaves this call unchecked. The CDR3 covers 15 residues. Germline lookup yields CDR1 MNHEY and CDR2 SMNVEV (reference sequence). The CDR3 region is CASSPDRDSFYEQYF.

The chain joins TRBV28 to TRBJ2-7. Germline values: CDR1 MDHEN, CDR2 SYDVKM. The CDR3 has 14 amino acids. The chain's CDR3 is CASRSLGRLGEQYF.

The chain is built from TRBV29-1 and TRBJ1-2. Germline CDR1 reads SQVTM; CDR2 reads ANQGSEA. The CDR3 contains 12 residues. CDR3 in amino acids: CSVGAGNYGYTF.

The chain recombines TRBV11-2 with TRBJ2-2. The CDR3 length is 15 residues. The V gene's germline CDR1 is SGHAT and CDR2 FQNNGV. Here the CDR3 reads CASSHFRANTGELFF.

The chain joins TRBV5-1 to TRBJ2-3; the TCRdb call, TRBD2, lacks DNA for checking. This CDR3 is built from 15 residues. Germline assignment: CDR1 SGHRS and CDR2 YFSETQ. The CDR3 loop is CASSAGTSGGDTQYF.

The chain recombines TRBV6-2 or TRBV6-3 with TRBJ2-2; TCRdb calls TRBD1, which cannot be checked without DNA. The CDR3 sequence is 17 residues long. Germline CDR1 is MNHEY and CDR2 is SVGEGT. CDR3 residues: CASSYSKTGSNTGELFF.

This CDR3 is CASSLFGVAKNIQYF. The chain carries TRBV28 and TRBJ2-4. Germline CDR1 MDHEN, CDR2 SYDVKM. The CDR3 loop spans 15 amino acids.

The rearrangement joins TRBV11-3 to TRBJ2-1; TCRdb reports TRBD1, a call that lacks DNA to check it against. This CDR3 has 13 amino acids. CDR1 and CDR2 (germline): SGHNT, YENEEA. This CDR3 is CASSPPNYNEQFF.

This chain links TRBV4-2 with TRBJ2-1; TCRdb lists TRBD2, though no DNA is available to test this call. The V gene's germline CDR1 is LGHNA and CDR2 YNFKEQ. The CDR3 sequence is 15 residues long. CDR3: CASSQETIPYNEQFF.

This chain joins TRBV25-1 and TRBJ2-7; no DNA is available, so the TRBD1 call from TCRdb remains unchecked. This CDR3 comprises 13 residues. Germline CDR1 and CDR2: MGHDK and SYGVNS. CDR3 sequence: CASSGQGSYEQYF.

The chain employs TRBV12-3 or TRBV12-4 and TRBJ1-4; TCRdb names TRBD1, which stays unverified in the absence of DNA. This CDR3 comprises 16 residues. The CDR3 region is CASSLERGAANEKLFF.

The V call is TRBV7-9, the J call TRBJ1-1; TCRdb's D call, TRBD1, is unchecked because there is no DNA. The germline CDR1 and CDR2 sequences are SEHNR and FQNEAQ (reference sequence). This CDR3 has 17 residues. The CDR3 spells CASSSLREGALNTEAFF.

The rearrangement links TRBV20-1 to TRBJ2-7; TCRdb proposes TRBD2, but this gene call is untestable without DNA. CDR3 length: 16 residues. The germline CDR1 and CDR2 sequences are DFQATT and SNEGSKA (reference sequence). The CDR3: CSARALLAGDSYEQYF.

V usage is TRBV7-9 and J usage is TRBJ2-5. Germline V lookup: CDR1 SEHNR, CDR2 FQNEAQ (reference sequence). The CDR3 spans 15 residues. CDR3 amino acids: CASSLGTNYQETQYF.